Below, 27 T cell receptor beta chains from the same sample are listed, as sequenced in a study of T cell responses to AZD1222 COVID-19 vaccine (dated by TCRdb to the early 2020s). Read against the paper, the sample's time point label means: baseline before first vaccination. Libraries were made using the immunoSEQ multiplex PCR assay. TCRdb holds this immuneACCESS table with in-frame rearrangements only. Some clones are missing; in checked studies, unresolved V genes explain under half, and the rest has no known cause. This sample comprises 100,000 or so clones, roughly 89% of them detected only once. The ten largest clones represent around 17% of the sample. Sequenced material: peripheral blood, taken on day 0 of AZD1222 vaccination. These receptors were obtained from an adult in good health.

Here the CDR3 reads CASSEESGAIYNEQFF. The CDR3 DNA is TGTGCCAGCAGTGAAGAGAGCGGGGCGATCTACAATGAGCAGTTCTTC. The chain recombines TRBV6-1 with TRBJ2-1; 7 bases agree with TRBD2. The germline gives CDR1 MNHNS, CDR2 SASEGT. Trimming cost V 1 base and J 3 bases; bases outside gene matches: 6. The CDR3 covers 16 residues.

The rearrangement joins TRBV5-1 to TRBJ1-1, with TRBD1 as a possible D gene (6 bases). The germline V and J ends were trimmed by 4 bases and 5 bases, with 15 bases remaining between them. The CDR3 extends over 14 amino acids. Germline V gene data show CDR1 as SGHRS and CDR2 as YFSETQ. CDR3 amino acids: CASSGGTSQTEAFF. DNA for the CDR3: TGCGCCAGCAGCGGGGGGACAAGTCAAACTGAAGCTTTCTTT.

CDR3 DNA: TGTGCCAGTAGTTCCTGGACAGGGGGCGAGGACACTGAAGCTTTCTTT. It translates to CASSSWTGGEDTEAFF. J is TRBJ1-1 and V is TRBV19; 11 positions match TRBD1. The V segment lost 5 bases and the J segment 3 bases; nucleotides outside the gene matches: 8. This CDR3 spans 16 amino acids. Germline V CDR1 and CDR2: LNHDA, SQIVND (reference sequence).

The J gene is TRBJ1-5, the V gene TRBV7-2; maybe TRBD1 (5 bases). The CDR3 has 15 amino acids. The germline gives CDR1 SGHTA, CDR2 FQGNSA. Deletions cut 5 bases from V and 6 bases from J, with 17 bases between. CDR3 nucleotide sequence: TGTGCCAGCAGCATGGGACCTGGGTACGGTCAGCCCCAGCATTTT. Encoded protein: CASSMGPGYGQPQHF. Drawing the rest from reference TRBV7-2 and TRBJ1-5, the complete variable domain is GAGVSQSPSNKVTEKGKDVELRCDPISGHTALYWYRQSLGQGLEFLIYFQGNSAPDKSGLPSDRFSAERTGGSVSTLTIQRTQQEDSAVYLCASSMGPGYGQPQHFGDGTRLSIL.

V is TRBV7-9 and J is TRBJ2-7; D is ambiguous. Germline assignment: CDR1 SEHNR and CDR2 FQNEAQ (reference sequence). The CDR3 spans 15 residues. Trimming removed 5 bases at V and 3 bases at J, with 17 bases between. The CDR3 spells CASSAGPLGVYEQYF. The CDR3 region has the DNA TGTGCCAGCAGCGCCGGACCCCTTGGTGTCTACGAGCAGTACTTC.

V gene TRBV5-1 combines with J gene TRBJ1-5, with D possibly TRBD1 on 5 matching bases. CDR3 size: 14 residues. CDR1 and CDR2 (germline): SGHRS, YFSETQ. The V end lost 3 bases, the J end lost 7 bases, and 14 bases lay between the germline ends. The CDR3: CASSSGLTGQPQHF. The CDR3 coding sequence is TGCGCCAGCAGCTCGGGACTCACTGGGCAGCCCCAGCATTTT.

The rearrangement uses TRBV25-1 and TRBJ2-1; 11 bases are a match to TRBD1. Trimming cost V 7 bases and J 9 bases; bases outside gene matches: 11. From germline, CDR1 is MGHDK and CDR2 SYGVNS. The CDR3 loop spans 15 amino acids. CDR3 nucleotide sequence: TGTGCCAGCACCCCCGGGGACAGGGGGTCATCTGAGCAGTTCTTC. As protein: CASTPGDRGSSEQFF.

V is TRBV18 and J is TRBJ2-7; 7 bases fit TRBD1. The CDR3 is 14 amino acids. The junction had 8 bases not matched to a gene; V was cut back by 6 bases and J by 3 bases. Per the germline V gene, CDR1 is KGHSH and CDR2 is LQKENI. CDR3 nucleotides: TGTGCCAGCTCTCCGGGACAGATCCACTACGAGCAGTACTTC. It codes for CASSPGQIHYEQYF.

The chain employs TRBV9 and TRBJ2-6, with TRBD2 matching 7 bases. V dropped 2 bases and J dropped 1; count of bases not matched to a gene: 3. Germline V lookup: CDR1 SGDLS, CDR2 YYNGEE. The CDR3 totals 16 residues. DNA of the CDR3: TGTGCCAGCAGCGTTTCCGGGGGGTCTGGGGCCAACGTCCTGACTTTC. Its translation is CASSVSGGSGANVLTF.

The chain links TRBV19 to TRBJ1-1; D may be TRBD1 (5 bases). Germline CDR1 LNHDA, CDR2 SQIVND (reference sequence). Trimming shortened V by 5 bases and J by 0 bases, and 13 bases separated the two germline ends. This CDR3 spans 15 amino acids. The CDR3 region has the DNA TGTGCCAGTAGTCTCTCAGGGCAAGTGAACACTGAAGCTTTCTTT. The encoded protein is CASSLSGQVNTEAFF.

This clone was counted between two and nine times. This chain connects TRBV6-5 to TRBJ2-7; D not resolved. CDR1 is MNHEY and CDR2 is SVGAGI in the germline V gene. CDR3 length equals 12 residues. V lost 6 bases, J lost 9 bases, and 15 bases lay in between. In DNA, the CDR3 is TGTGCCAGCAGGGACCTTAACCTACGGCAGTACTTC. It is translated as CASRDLNLRQYF.

V gene TRBV3-1 (or the pseudogene TRBV3-2) combines with J gene TRBJ2-1; D remains unclear. There are 15 residues in the CDR3. V lost 0 bases, J lost 1 base, and 7 bases lay in between. Germline V gives CDR1 LGHDT, CDR2 YNNKEL (reference sequence). CDR3 sequence: CASSQDSGSYNEQFF. The CDR3 bases are TGTGCCAGCAGCCAAGATTCGGGTTCCTACAATGAGCAGTTCTTC.

The genes are TRBV7-9 and TRBJ2-1, with D tentatively TRBD1 or TRBD2 (5 bases each). Germline CDR1 SEHNR, CDR2 FQNEAQ (reference sequence). The V end was cut by 5 bases, the J end by 1 base, with 12 bases between. The CDR3 extends over 15 amino acids. The chain's CDR3 is CASSARDGSYNEQFF. The CDR3, as DNA: TGTGCCAGCAGCGCCCGGGACGGGTCCTACAATGAGCAGTTCTTC.

CDR3 in amino acids: CASSPFGGGTSNTEAFF. The CDR3 region has the DNA TGTGCCAGCAGCCCGTTCGGAGGGGGAACCTCGAACACTGAAGCTTTCTTT. This chain connects TRBV3-1 (or the pseudogene TRBV3-2) to TRBJ1-1, with a possible D match to TRBD1 (6 bases). With 4 bases removed from V and 1 base from J, the gap between germline ends came to 19 bases. The CDR3 length is 17 residues. CDR1 is LGHDT, CDR2 YNNKEL, per germline (reference sequence).

This chain links TRBV7-5 with TRBJ1-1. TRBV7-5 represents a pseudogene. CDR3 length: 10 amino acids. DNA for the CDR3: TGTGCCAGAAGCTTAGCCGAAGCTTTCTTT. It yields the protein CARSLAEAFF.

The chain is built from TRBV19 and TRBJ2-7; 9 bases match TRBD2. The CDR3 sequence is 13 residues long. V trimming: 3 bases; J trimming: 3 bases; junction bases outside the gene matches: 0. CDR1 and CDR2 (germline): LNHDA, SQIVND (reference sequence). The CDR3 bases are TGTGCCAGTAGTATTAGCGGGAGCTACGAGCAGTACTTC. This encodes CASSISGSYEQYF.

This chain joins TRBV27 and TRBJ2-1; TRBD2 agrees at 7 bases. The CDR3 sequence is 15 residues long. The V gene end was trimmed by 5 bases and the J gene end by 3 bases; junction bases not matched to a gene: 7. Per the germline V gene, CDR1 is MNHEY and CDR2 is SMNVEV (reference sequence). CDR3 amino acids: CASSPSVAGYNEQFF. The CDR3 DNA is TGTGCCAGCAGTCCCTCGGTAGCGGGCTACAATGAGCAGTTCTTC.

The chain combines TRBV7-9 with TRBJ2-3; tentative D call: TRBD1 (6 bases). CDR3 length: 12 residues. CDR1 is SEHNR, CDR2 FQNEAQ, per germline (reference sequence). Trimming stripped 8 bases from V and 1 base from J, with 7 bases between. The chain's CDR3 is CASGGRTDTQYF. The DNA of the CDR3 is TGTGCCAGCGGGGGCCGCACAGATACGCAGTATTTT. The full variable domain, its missing parts supplied by reference TRBV7-9 and TRBJ2-3, is DTGVSQNPRHKITKRGQNVTFRCDPISEHNRLYWYRQTLGQGPEFLTYFQNEAQLEKSRLLSDRFSAERPKGSFSTLEIQRTEQGDSAMYLCASGGRTDTQYFGPGTRLTVL.

This clone was detected only a few times. This chain connects TRBV11-2 to TRBJ1-1; TRBD1 might be the D (6 bases). The CDR3 runs 15 residues. V was cut by 5 bases and J by 1 base, with 14 bases left in between. Germline V gene data show CDR1 as SGHAT and CDR2 as FQNNGV. As DNA, the CDR3 is TGTGCCAGCAGCCCGAGGACAGACGGGAACACTGAAGCTTTCTTT. Encoded protein: CASSPRTDGNTEAFF.

The chain carries TRBV11-2 and TRBJ1-1; a weak D match, TRBD1 (6 bases). V lost 1 base to trimming and J lost 7 bases, with 10 bases between them. This CDR3 has 13 amino acids. From germline, CDR1 is SGHAT and CDR2 FQNNGV. Here the CDR3 reads CASSLAGHLEAFF. In DNA, the CDR3 is TGTGCCAGCAGCTTAGCGGGACACCTTGAAGCTTTCTTT.

V and J are TRBV18 and TRBJ2-1; TRBD2 might be the D (5 bases). Germline V lookup: CDR1 KGHSH, CDR2 LQKENI. V was pared by 4 bases and J by 6 bases, with 13 bases between. This CDR3 comprises 14 residues. The CDR3 loop is CASSRGPRGNEQFF. CDR3 DNA: TGTGCCAGCTCACGAGGACCCCGGGGCAATGAGCAGTTCTTC.

The chain is built from TRBV3-1 (or the pseudogene TRBV3-2) and TRBJ1-5, with TRBD1 identical over 11 bases. Trimming cost V 6 bases and J 6 bases; bases outside gene matches: 4. Looked up from germline, CDR1 is LGHDT and CDR2 is YNNKEL (reference sequence). This CDR3 contains 14 residues. As DNA, the CDR3 is TGTGCCAGCAGTTTGGACAGGGGGCTTCAGCCCCAGCATTTT. Translating it yields CASSLDRGLQPQHF.

V usage is TRBV12-3 or TRBV12-4 and J usage is TRBJ1-4; unclear D gene. V was cut by 5 bases and J by 1 base, with 5 bases left in between. CDR3 length: 13 residues. The DNA of the CDR3 is TGTGCCAGCAGTGCGGTAACTAATGAAAAACTGTTTTTT. The encoded protein is CASSAVTNEKLFF.

V and J are TRBV7-2 and TRBJ2-1; TRBD1 matches 9 bases. The V segment lost 5 bases and the J segment 5 bases; nucleotides outside the gene matches: 4. The CDR3 loop spans 14 amino acids. The germline V gene has CDR1 SGHTA and CDR2 FQGNSA. CDR3 DNA: TGTGCCAGCAGCCTAGGACAGGGGCACAATGAGCAGTTCTTC. Translating gives CASSLGQGHNEQFF.

The rearrangement links TRBV11-3 to TRBJ2-5; no clear D gene. Germline V gene lookup returns CDR1 SGHNT and CDR2 YENEEA. V was pared by 0 bases and J by 7 bases, with 9 bases between. CDR3 length equals 13 residues. Here the CDR3 DNA reads TGTGCCAGCAGCTTAGATTTGGTGTCGACCCAGTACTTC. Residues: CASSLDLVSTQYF.

The gene calls are TRBV2 and TRBJ1-2; D call uncertain. The germline V gene encodes CDR1 SNHLY and CDR2 FYNNEI. The CDR3 consists of 13 residues. Trimming cost V 4 bases and J 4 bases, with 10 bases left between them. Written as DNA, the CDR3 is TGTGCCAGCAGTGTTTTGGGAAGCTATGGCTACACCTTC. It encodes CASSVLGSYGYTF. Looking up the rest from reference TRBV2 and TRBJ1-2 gives the full variable domain: EPEVTQTPSHQVTQMGQEVILRCVPISNHLYFYWYRQILGQKVEFLVSFYNNEISEKSEIFDDQFSVERPDGSNFTLKIRSTKLEDSAMYFCASSVLGSYGYTFGSGTRLTVV.

For this clone: This sample also contains other DNA sequences that code for the same CDR3. This chain uses TRBV12-3 or TRBV12-4 with TRBJ2-2; D gene unclear. The CDR3 contains 13 residues. V was pared by 6 bases and J by 5 bases, with 10 bases between. The CDR3 here is CASRELQTGELFF. The CDR3 DNA reads TGTGCCAGCAGAGAACTTCAAACCGGGGAGCTGTTTTTT.